This record concerns one T cell receptor beta chain sequence. As yet, its antigen is unknown. These data come from a study of T-cell memory formation after mild COVID-19. Points from the study as a whole: The SARS-CoV-2 specificity of second-wave clones reaching peak at day 37 remained unverified. Shrinking CD4+ clones resided mostly in CM and EM, and CD8+ ones in EMRA.

The CDR3 spans 14 residues. Germline CDR1 reads LGHDT; CDR2 reads YNNKEL (reference sequence). V was clipped by 3 bases and J by 4 bases, with 13 bases between them. One entry per CDR3 protein, called by TCRdb with MiXCR from the 5' RACE reads. The repertoire holds more than 450,000 distinct CDR3 sequences, with about a sixth as singletons. The TCR sequence derives from an adult woman who had mild COVID-19 (a few samples of this study predate the infection). Cell type and time point are not known. The chain links TRBV3-1 to TRBJ2-7; possibly TRBD2 for D (6 bases). Sample: PBMCs or a T cell subset sorted from them (not recorded which). Here the CDR3 DNA reads TGTGCCAGCAGCCACTACCTACGGGAGTACGAGCAGTACTTC. Translating gives CASSHYLREYEQYF.